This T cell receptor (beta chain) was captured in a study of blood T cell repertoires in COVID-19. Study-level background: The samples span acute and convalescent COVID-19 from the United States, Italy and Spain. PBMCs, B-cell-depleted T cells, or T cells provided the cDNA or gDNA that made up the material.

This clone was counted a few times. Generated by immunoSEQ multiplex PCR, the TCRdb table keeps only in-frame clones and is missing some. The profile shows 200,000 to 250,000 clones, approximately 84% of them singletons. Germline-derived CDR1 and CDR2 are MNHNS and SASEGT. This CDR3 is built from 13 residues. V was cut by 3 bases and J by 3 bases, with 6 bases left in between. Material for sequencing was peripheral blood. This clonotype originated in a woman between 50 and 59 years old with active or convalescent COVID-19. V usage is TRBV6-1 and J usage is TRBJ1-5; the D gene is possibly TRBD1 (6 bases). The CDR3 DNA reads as TGTGCCAGCAGTGAGGGGGCCAATCAGCCCCAGCATTTT. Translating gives CASSEGANQPQHF.